The entry that follows covers one TCR beta chain sequence. Its antigen is not identified. With autoimmune disease history or systemic immunosuppression, patients were excluded. The germline V gene has CDR1 SGDLS and CDR2 YYNGEE. The CDR3 runs 14 residues. V was pared by 3 bases and J by 7 bases, with 17 bases between. The entry originates in a study of OX40 agonist ivuxolimab in advanced cancers. Study background: Eligibility admitted prior anti-PD-1, anti-PD-L1 or anti-CTLA-4 therapy; 40% had some.

The study's findings and limits: Low normalized T-cell clonal expansion also characterized some of the nonresponders.

Profiled with immunoSEQ multiplex PCR; TCRdb holds only in-frame clones, not every one. The sample consists of tens of thousands of clones, roughly 79% of them appearing once. The rearrangement links TRBV9 to TRBJ2-7, with D perhaps TRBD2 (5 bases). The TCR was taken from an adult with an advanced solid tumor such as melanoma, head and neck, liver or kidney cancer. The source material was CD4+ or CD8+ T cells sorted from blood, sampled in a trial of the OX40 agonist ivuxolimab. Written as DNA, the CDR3 is TGTGCCAGCAGCGAGGGTGGCCCACCGGGGGAGCAGTACTTC. Encoded protein: CASSEGGPPGEQYF. The full variable domain, rest sourced from reference TRBV9 and TRBJ2-7, is DSGVTQTPKHLITATGQRVTLRCSPRSGDLSVYWYQQSLDQGLQFLIQYYNGEERAKGNILERFSAQQFPDLHSELNLSSLELGDSALYFCASSEGGPPGEQYFGPGTRLTVT.